This T cell receptor (beta chain) was documented in a study of human T cells and chemical hapten exposure. The wider study: TCR yields per sample varied, mainly owing to small pooled library volume differences.

TCRdb itself ran the RACE reads through MiXCR, one entry per CDR3 protein. The repertoire has more than 300,000 distinct CDR3 sequences, about 5% of them found once; the top ten carry approximately 8.2%. This clonotype showed up many times. Time point defined: pre-sensitization, week 0. Treatment specified: therapeutic diphenylcyclopropenone sensitization with weekly scalp DPC. The sequencing here drew on whole blood, taken in connection with sensitization to the hapten diphenylcyclopropenone (DPC). The receptor was derived from a woman younger than 30 with alopecia areata. Some clones in this sample may be carry-over from other donors' samples.

In DNA form, the CDR3 reads TGTGCCAGCAGCCAAGATGGGCAGGGAAATCAGCCCCAGCATTTT. Residues: CASSQDGQGNQPQHF. The gene calls are TRBV4-2 and TRBJ1-5, with D possibly matching TRBD1 (5 bases). The CDR3 loop spans 15 amino acids. V lost 0 bases and J lost 4, with 10 bases in between. From germline, CDR1 is LGHNA and CDR2 YNFKEQ.